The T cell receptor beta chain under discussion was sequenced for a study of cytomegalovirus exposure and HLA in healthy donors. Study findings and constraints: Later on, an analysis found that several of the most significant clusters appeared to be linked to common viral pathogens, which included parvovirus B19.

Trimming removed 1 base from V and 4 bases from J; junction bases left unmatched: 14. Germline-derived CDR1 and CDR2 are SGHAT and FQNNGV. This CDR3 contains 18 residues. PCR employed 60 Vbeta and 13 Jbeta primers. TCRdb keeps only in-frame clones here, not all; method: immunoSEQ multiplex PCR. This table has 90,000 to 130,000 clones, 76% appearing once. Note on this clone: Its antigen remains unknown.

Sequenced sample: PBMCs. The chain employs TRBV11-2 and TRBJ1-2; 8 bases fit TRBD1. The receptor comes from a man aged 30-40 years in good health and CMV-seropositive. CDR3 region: CASSLVRRTGSPPYGYTF. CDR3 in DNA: TGTGCCAGCAGCTTAGTCAGGCGGACAGGGAGTCCCCCCTATGGCTACACCTTC.